This TCR beta chain was documented in a study of cytomegalovirus exposure and HLA in healthy donors. Study-level points and caveats: The authors enumerated 180 or so TCR beta chains as linked to cytomegalovirus.

The CDR3 covers 13 residues. The V segment lost 11 bases and the J segment 7 bases; nucleotides outside the gene matches: 9. The germline V gene encodes CDR1 MDHEN and CDR2 SYDVKM. PCR involved 60 Vbeta and 13 Jbeta primers. Using immunoSEQ multiplex PCR, the repertoire was profiled, and TCRdb retains in-frame clones only, with some absent. The table has a few hundred thousand clones, just over 70% seen once; the top ten hold approximately 2.1%. As regards this clone: Its specificity is unknown.

This receptor was identified in a female donor in good health and CMV-seronegative. The chain uses TRBV28 and TRBJ2-1; 9 positions agree with TRBD2. Sequenced material: PBMCs. CDR3 DNA sequence: TGTGCCCTTGGGCGGGAGGGCCAGAATGAGCAGTTCTTC. Encoded protein: CALGREGQNEQFF.